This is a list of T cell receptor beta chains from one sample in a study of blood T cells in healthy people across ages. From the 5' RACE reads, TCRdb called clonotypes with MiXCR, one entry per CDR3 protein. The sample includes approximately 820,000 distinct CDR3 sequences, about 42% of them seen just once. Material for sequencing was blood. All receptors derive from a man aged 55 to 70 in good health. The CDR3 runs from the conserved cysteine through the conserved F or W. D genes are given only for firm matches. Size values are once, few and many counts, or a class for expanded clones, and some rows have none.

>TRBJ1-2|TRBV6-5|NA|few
TGTGCCAGCAGTGACTCATTGGGCGGGACGGGCACCTTC
CASSDSLGGTGTF
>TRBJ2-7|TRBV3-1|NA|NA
TGTGCCAGCAGCCAAAGGGAACACTACGAGCAGTACTTC
CASSQREHYEQYF
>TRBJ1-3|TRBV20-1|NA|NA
TGCAGTGCTACCCCTGGAAACACCATATATTTT
CSATPGNTIYF
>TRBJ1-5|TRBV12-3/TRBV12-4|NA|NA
TGTGCCAGCAGTTTGGGCAAACAGCCCCAGCATTTT
CASSLGKQPQHF
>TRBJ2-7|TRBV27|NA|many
TGTGCCAGCAGCCTCAGTTCTGGCTACGAGCAGTACTTC
CASSLSSGYEQYF
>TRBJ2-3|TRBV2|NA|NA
TGTGCCAGCAGGGCCTCGCTAGCAGGAGATACGCAGTATTTT
CASRASLAGDTQYF
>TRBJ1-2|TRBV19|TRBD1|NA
TGTGCCAGTATTCAAACCGGGACAGGGATCGCTGGCTACACCTTC
CASIQTGTGIAGYTF
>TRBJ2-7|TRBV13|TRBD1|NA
TGTGCCAGCAGCTTAGGGGACAGGGGAAGGAACGAGCAGTACTTC
CASSLGDRGRNEQYF
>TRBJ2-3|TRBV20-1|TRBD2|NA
TGCAGTGCTAGCCCGACTAGCGCAAACACAGATACGCAGTATTTT
CSASPTSANTDTQYF
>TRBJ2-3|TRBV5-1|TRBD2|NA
TGCGCCAGTACGATCGACCGGGGGGCAGATACGCAGTATTTT
CASTIDRGADTQYF
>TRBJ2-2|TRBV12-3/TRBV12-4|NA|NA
TGTGCCAGTACAGGGCAGAACACCGGGGAGCTGTTTTTT
CASTGQNTGELFF
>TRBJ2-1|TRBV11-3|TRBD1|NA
TGTGCCAGCAGCCCCGGACAGGTGAATGAGCAGTTCTTC
CASSPGQVNEQFF
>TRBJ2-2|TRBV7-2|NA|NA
TGTGCCAGCAGCCCGACCCGGAGGACCGGGGAGCTGTTTTTT
CASSPTRRTGELFF
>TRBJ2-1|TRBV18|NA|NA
TGTGCCAGCTCACCCCGGGACCTCTCCTACAATGAGCAGTTCTTC
CASSPRDLSYNEQFF
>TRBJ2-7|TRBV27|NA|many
TGTGCCAGCAGTACCGGGACCCTCTACGAGCAGTACTTC
CASSTGTLYEQYF
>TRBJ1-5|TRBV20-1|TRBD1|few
TGCAGTGCTACCTCCGGAGGGACAGGACCCAATCAGCCCCAGCATTTT
CSATSGGTGPNQPQHF
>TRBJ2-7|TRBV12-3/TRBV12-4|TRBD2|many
TGTGCCAGCAGTTCCCTATCCAGCGGGGGCGACGAGCAGTACTTC
CASSSLSSGGDEQYF
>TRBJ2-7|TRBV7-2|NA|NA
TGTGCCAGCAGCGTAGCCCCTAATAAATACGAGCAGTACTTC
CASSVAPNKYEQYF
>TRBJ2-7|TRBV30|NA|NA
TGTGCCTGGAGTCTAGCGCCTGCCTACGAGCAGTACTTC
CAWSLAPAYEQYF
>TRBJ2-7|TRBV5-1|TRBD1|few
TGCGCCAGCACCACCCTGACAGGGAGCTCCTACGAGCAGTACTTC
CASTTLTGSSYEQYF
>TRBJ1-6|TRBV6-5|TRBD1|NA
TGTGCCAGCGGCTACAGGGGGCAGATATCACCCCTCCACTTT
CASGYRGQISPLHF
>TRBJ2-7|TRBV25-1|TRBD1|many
TGTGCCAGCAGCGGACAGGGTAGCTCCTACGAGCAGTACTTC
CASSGQGSSYEQYF
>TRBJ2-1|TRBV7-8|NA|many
TGTGCCAGCAGCTTATCATCTACGAGCGGCAATGAGCAGTTCTTC
CASSLSSTSGNEQFF
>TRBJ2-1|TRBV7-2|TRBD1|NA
TGTGCCAGCAGCTACCGGGACAGGAGGGGTGAGCAGTTCTTC
CASSYRDRRGEQFF
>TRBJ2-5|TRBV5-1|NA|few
TGCGCCAGCAGCTTGCCGGACAGCCGGACGAAAGAGACCCAGTACTTC
CASSLPDSRTKETQYF
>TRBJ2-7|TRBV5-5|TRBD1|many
TGTGCCAGCAGCGTGGGGAGGGGACAGGGTATCCACGAGCAGTACTTC
CASSVGRGQGIHEQYF
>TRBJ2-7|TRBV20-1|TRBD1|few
TGCAGTGCCGGACAGGTTAACTACGAGCAGTACTTC
CSAGQVNYEQYF
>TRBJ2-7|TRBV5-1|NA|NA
TGCGCCAGCAGCTTCGGGGGTTCCAGCTCCTACGAGCAGTACTTC
CASSFGGSSSYEQYF
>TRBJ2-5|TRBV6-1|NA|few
TGTGCCAGCAGTTTCGGCAGGGTGGAAGAGACCCAGTACTTC
CASSFGRVEETQYF
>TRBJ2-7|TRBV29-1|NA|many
TGCAGCGTGGGGGAGTCGGTCGAGCAGTACTTC
CSVGESVEQYF
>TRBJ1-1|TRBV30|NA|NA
TGTGCCTGGCAGGTCGGGCAGACGAACACTGAAGCTTTCTTT
CAWQVGQTNTEAFF
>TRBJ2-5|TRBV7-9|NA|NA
TGTGCCAGCAGCCCGTGGTTGGTAGCGGAAGAGACCCAGTACTTC
CASSPWLVAEETQYF
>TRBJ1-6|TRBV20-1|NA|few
TGCAGTGCTAGAGAGGAGAAGAATTCACCCCTCCACTTT
CSAREEKNSPLHF
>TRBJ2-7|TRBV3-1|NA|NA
TGTGCCAGCAGCCTCCGGGATACTGCACTCTACGAGCAGTACTTC
CASSLRDTALYEQYF
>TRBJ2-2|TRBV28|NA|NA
TGTGCCAGCAGTTCCAGGGGGGCCGGGACCGGGGAGCTGTTTTTT
CASSSRGAGTGELFF
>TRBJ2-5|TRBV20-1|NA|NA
TGCAGTGCTAGACCTCGAGGGTTTGGGGTAGAGACCCAGTACTTC
CSARPRGFGVETQYF
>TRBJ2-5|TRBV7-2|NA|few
TGTGCCAGCAGCTTAGTTCCGGTTCGGGGTTGGACCCCGATTCAAGAGACCCAGTACTTC
CASSLVPVRGWTPIQETQYF
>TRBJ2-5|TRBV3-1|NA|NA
TGTGCCAGCAGCCAACGGGGGGCAGAGACCCAGTACTTC
CASSQRGAETQYF
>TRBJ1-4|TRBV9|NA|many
TGTGCCAGCAGCGGTTGGGATAATGAAAAACTGTTTTTT
CASSGWDNEKLFF
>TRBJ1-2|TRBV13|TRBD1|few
TGTGCCAGCGGACAGGGTGGATATGGCTACACCTTC
CASGQGGYGYTF
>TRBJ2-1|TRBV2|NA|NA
TGTGCCAGCAAGGGACTTAACCCCTACAATGAGCAGTTCTTC
CASKGLNPYNEQFF
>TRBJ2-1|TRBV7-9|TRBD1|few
TGTGCCAGCAGCCCTAGACAGGGGCTGGCATTAAGGGACTCTGAGCAGTTCTTC
CASSPRQGLALRDSEQFF
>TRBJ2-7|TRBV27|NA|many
TGTGCCAGCACAAAATCGGGACGGGGGTCCTACGAGCAGTACTTC
CASTKSGRGSYEQYF
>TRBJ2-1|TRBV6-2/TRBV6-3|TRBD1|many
TGTGCCAGCAGGACAGGGGCAGGTGAGCAGTTCTTC
CASRTGAGEQFF
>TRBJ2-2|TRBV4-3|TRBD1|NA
TGCGCCAGCAGCCACCGTAGCCCCGGACAGGGGGAGACCGGGGAGCTGTTTTTT
CASSHRSPGQGETGELFF
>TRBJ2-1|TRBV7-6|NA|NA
TGTGCCAGCAGCAGGGACCCGGACGGAGACAATGAGCAGTTCTTC
CASSRDPDGDNEQFF
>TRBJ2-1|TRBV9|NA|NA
TGTGCCAGCAGCGTAACCCCAGAGTCCTACAATGAGCAGTTCTTC
CASSVTPESYNEQFF
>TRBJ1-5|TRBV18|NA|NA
TGTGCCAGCTCACCCCACGCGGATCAGCCCCAGCATTTT
CASSPHADQPQHF
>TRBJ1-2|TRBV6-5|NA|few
TGTGCCAGCAGTTACCAAGGCGGAGCTAACTATGGCTACACCTTC
CASSYQGGANYGYTF
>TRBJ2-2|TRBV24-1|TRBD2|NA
TGTGCCACCAGTGATTTGAGCGGGACCACCGGGGAGCTGTTTTTT
CATSDLSGTTGELFF
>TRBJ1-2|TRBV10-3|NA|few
TGTGCCATCAGAGGAGGAACTTCTAACTATGGCTACACCTTC
CAIRGGTSNYGYTF